A single sample is the source of the 11 T cell receptor beta chains below, sequenced in a study of CD8+ T cells in alopecia areata. Regarding treatment: oral pan-JAK inhibitor, 5-10 mg twice daily. RNA extraction was followed by reverse transcription into cDNA, which acted as the sequencing template. Data came from immunoSEQ multiplex PCR; TCRdb stores just in-frame clones and leaves some out. The sample yields roughly 200,000 clones, about 55% seen once. This specimen consisted of CD8+ T cells sorted from blood, obtained at week 24, from a patient treated with tofacitinib. These receptors all come from a human donor with alopecia areata.

The chain joins TRBV29-1 to TRBJ1-1, with D uncertain. In germline, CDR1 is SQVTM, CDR2 ANQGSEA. This CDR3 is built from 14 residues. V lost 7 bases and J lost 0, with 15 bases in between. CDR3 bases: TGCAGCGCTAGCACGGCCGGAATGAACACTGAAGCTTTCTTT. Protein: CSASTAGMNTEAFF.

The chain uses TRBV10-2 and TRBJ1-1; D unresolved. Per the germline V gene, CDR1 is WSHSY and CDR2 is SAAADI. Trimming removed 2 bases from V and 1 base from J, with 5 bases in between. This CDR3 is 13 amino acids long. CDR3 protein: CASSENENTEAFF. CDR3 in DNA: TGCGCCAGCAGTGAGAATGAGAACACTGAAGCTTTCTTT.

This clone is a singleton in its sample. V usage is TRBV18 and J usage is TRBJ2-1; unclear D gene. This CDR3 region has 13 residues. Per the germline V gene, CDR1 is KGHSH and CDR2 is LQKENI. V was trimmed by 6 bases and J by 5 bases, leaving 11 bases between them. DNA for the CDR3: TGTGCCAGCTCCCATGGACGGAACAATGAGCAGTTCTTC. Protein: CASSHGRNNEQFF.

Of note for this clone: Other DNA sequences in the same sample also yield this CDR3. The chain joins TRBV9 to TRBJ1-2; 10 bases line up with TRBD1. The CDR3 is 16 residues long. Per the germline V gene, CDR1 is SGDLS and CDR2 is YYNGEE. V was pared by 3 bases and J by 3 bases, with 8 bases of the junction left unmatched. The CDR3 DNA follows: TGTGCCAGCAGCGCCCCTCGGGACAGGGGAGACTATGGCTACACCTTC. Encoded protein: CASSAPRDRGDYGYTF.

The chain couples TRBV29-1 to TRBJ1-4; 8 positions agree with TRBD1. Germline V gene lookup returns CDR1 SQVTM and CDR2 ANQGSEA. J lost 8 bases, V lost 6 bases, and 8 bases had no gene match. There are 13 residues in the CDR3. The CDR3 protein is CSVSDRGYEKLFF. The DNA of the CDR3 is TGCAGCGTCTCCGACAGGGGATACGAAAAACTGTTTTTT.

V usage is TRBV29-1 and J usage is TRBJ2-7; unclear D gene. Germline V gene lookup returns CDR1 SQVTM and CDR2 ANQGSEA. The CDR3 totals 11 residues. The ends were cut back, 7 bases at V and 4 bases at J, with 11 bases in the middle. The CDR3 bases are TGCAGCGCAACTGTGAAGTACGAGCAGTACTTC. Encoded protein: CSATVKYEQYF.

The chain has TRBV4-1 and TRBJ2-1, with D possibly being TRBD2 (5 bases). Looked up from germline, CDR1 is MGHRA and CDR2 is YSYEKL. This CDR3 contains 14 residues. The ends were cut back, 3 bases at V and 8 bases at J, with 14 bases in the middle. The CDR3 nucleotides are TGCGCCAGCAGCCACCTAACTAGAGACGATGAGCAGTTCTTC. Translating gives CASSHLTRDDEQFF.

The chain couples TRBV6-5 to TRBJ2-1; perhaps TRBD2 as D (5 bases). CDR3 length: 16 residues. Trimming left V 2 bases short and J 0 bases short, with 11 bases between. Germline V CDR1 and CDR2: MNHEY, SVGAGI. In nucleotides, the CDR3 is TGTGCCAGCAGTTACGAGATAGGGAGCTCCTACAATGAGCAGTTCTTC. Encoded protein: CASSYEIGSSYNEQFF.

This clone was recorded a few times. The chain links TRBV7-8 to TRBJ1-5; tentative D call: TRBD1 (5 bases). CDR3 length equals 16 residues. V dropped 1 base and J dropped 2 bases, with 12 bases sitting between them. Germline V gene lookup returns CDR1 SGHVS and CDR2 FQNEAQ. The CDR3 region is CASSLGVGGGNQPQHF. The CDR3 nucleotides read TGTGCCAGCAGCTTAGGAGTGGGGGGGGGCAATCAGCCCCAGCATTTT.

The chain carries TRBV19 and TRBJ1-1, with unresolved D. The CDR3 has 14 residues. The V end was cut by 5 bases, the J end by 1 base, with 11 bases between. Per germline, CDR1 LNHDA and CDR2 SQIVND (reference sequence). This chain's CDR3 is CASSASAKNTEAFF. The CDR3 DNA is TGTGCCAGTAGTGCTTCAGCAAAGAACACTGAAGCTTTCTTT.

This clone was counted only a few times. The chain joins TRBV6-5 to TRBJ1-2; tentatively, D is TRBD1 (5 bases). This CDR3 contains 13 residues. Germline V CDR1 and CDR2: MNHEY, SVGAGI. Trimming removed 2 bases at V and 3 bases at J, with 7 bases between. The CDR3 DNA follows: TGTGCCAGCAGTTACGGGGCAGACTATGGCTACACCTTC. Its protein is CASSYGADYGYTF.